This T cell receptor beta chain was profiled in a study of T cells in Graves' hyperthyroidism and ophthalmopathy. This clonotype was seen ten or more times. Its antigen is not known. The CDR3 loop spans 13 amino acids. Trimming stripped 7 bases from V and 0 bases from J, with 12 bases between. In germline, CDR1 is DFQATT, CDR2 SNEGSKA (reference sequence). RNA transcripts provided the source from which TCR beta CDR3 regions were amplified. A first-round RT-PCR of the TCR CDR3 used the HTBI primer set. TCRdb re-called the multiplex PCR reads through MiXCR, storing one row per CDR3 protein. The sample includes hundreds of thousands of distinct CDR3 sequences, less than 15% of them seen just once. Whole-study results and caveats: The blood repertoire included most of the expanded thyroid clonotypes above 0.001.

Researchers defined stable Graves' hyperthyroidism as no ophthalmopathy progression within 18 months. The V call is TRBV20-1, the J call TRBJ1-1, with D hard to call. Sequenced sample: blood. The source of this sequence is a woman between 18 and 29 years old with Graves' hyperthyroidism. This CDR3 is CSVDRRVNTEAFF. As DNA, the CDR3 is TGCAGTGTCGACCGGAGGGTGAACACTGAAGCTTTCTTT.